This T cell receptor beta chain was profiled in a study of blood T cell repertoires in COVID-19. This clone was detected once. TCRdb's copy holds only in-frame clones and misses some; the assay was immunoSEQ multiplex PCR. The sample includes tens of thousands of clones, over 80% of them seen just once. V dropped 4 bases and J dropped 2; count of bases not matched to a gene: 11. The germline V gene has CDR1 MNHEY and CDR2 SMNVEV (reference sequence). The CDR3 sequence is 17 residues long. The TCR was taken from a woman in her thirties in a cohort sampled during active COVID-19. Sample: peripheral blood. The chain carries TRBV27 and TRBJ2-3, with 8 bases matching TRBD2. CDR3 region: CASSSYRLAGPTDTQYF. As DNA, the CDR3 is TGTGCCAGCAGTTCCTATCGTCTAGCGGGCCCCACAGATACGCAGTATTTT.